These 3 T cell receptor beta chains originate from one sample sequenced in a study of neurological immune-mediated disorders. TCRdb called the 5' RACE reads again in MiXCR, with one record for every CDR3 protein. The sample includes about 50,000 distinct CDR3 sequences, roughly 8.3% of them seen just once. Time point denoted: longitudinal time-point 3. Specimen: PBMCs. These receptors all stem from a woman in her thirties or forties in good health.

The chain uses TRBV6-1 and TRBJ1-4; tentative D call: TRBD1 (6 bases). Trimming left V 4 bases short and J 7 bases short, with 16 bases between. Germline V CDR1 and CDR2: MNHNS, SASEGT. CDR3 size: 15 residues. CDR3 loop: CASSARGGGIEKLFF. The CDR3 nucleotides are TGTGCCAGCAGTGCTCGAGGGGGAGGAATTGAAAAACTGTTTTTT.

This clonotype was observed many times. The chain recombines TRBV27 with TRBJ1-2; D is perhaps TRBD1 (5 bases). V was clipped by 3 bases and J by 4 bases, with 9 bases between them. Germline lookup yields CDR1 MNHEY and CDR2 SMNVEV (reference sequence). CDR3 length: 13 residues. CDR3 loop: CASSLQGGYGYTF. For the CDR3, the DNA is TGTGCCAGCAGTTTGCAGGGTGGCTATGGCTACACCTTC.

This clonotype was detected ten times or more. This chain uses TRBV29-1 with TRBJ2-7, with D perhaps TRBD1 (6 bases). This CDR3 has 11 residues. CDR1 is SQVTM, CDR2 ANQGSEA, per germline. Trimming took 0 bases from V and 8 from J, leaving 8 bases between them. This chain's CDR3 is CSVEDRGKQYF. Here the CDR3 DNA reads TGCAGCGTTGAAGACAGGGGCAAGCAGTACTTC.